Listed below are T cell receptor beta chains from one sample, sequenced in a study of post-analysis software for immune sequencing data. A single record per CDR3 protein comes from TCRdb applying MiXCR to the PCR reads. The sample yields 550,000 to 700,000 distinct CDR3 sequences, about 44% seen once. The sequencing input was blood. The receptor set was obtained from a girl aged 5-17 years with multiple sclerosis. Both conserved end residues are part of each CDR3. The D gene is left open where the match is weak. Rows give clone size only sometimes, using once, few, many, or a class for an expanded clone.

abundance: few
d_gene: NA
v_gene: TRBV4-1
j_gene: TRBJ1-5
CDR3aa: CASSQGRGPDAGGPQHF
CDR3nt: TGCGCCAGCAGCCAAGGTAGGGGACCTGACGCCGGGGGGCCCCAGCATTTT

abundance: NA
d_gene: NA
v_gene: TRBV28
j_gene: TRBJ2-3
CDR3aa: CASSFGSHTDTQYF
CDR3nt: TGTGCCAGCAGTTTCGGCAGTCACACAGATACGCAGTATTTT

abundance: many
d_gene: NA
v_gene: TRBV10-3
j_gene: TRBJ2-7
CDR3aa: CATGAASREQYF
CDR3nt: TGTGCCACCGGAGCAGCCTCTAGAGAGCAGTACTTC

abundance: NA
d_gene: NA
v_gene: TRBV20-1
j_gene: TRBJ2-7
CDR3aa: CSARDRGRNSYEQYF
CDR3nt: TGCAGTGCTAGAGATCGGGGACGGAACTCCTACGAGCAGTACTTC

abundance: few
d_gene: TRBD1
v_gene: TRBV12-3/TRBV12-4
j_gene: TRBJ2-3
CDR3aa: CASSFGTGRDTQYF
CDR3nt: TGTGCCAGCAGTTTCGGGACAGGGAGGGATACGCAGTATTTT

abundance: NA
d_gene: NA
v_gene: TRBV7-2
j_gene: TRBJ1-1
CDR3aa: CASSLAAGGLNTEAFF
CDR3nt: TGTGCCAGCAGCTTAGCGGCAGGCGGACTTAACACTGAAGCTTTCTTT

abundance: NA
d_gene: NA
v_gene: TRBV7-9
j_gene: TRBJ1-1
CDR3aa: CASTKQDTEAFF
CDR3nt: TGTGCCAGCACCAAACAGGACACTGAAGCTTTCTTT

abundance: few
d_gene: TRBD2
v_gene: TRBV12-3/TRBV12-4
j_gene: TRBJ2-4
CDR3aa: CASSLGLVSAKNIQYF
CDR3nt: TGTGCCAGCAGCCTCGGACTAGTCTCAGCCAAAAACATTCAGTACTTC

abundance: NA
d_gene: TRBD1
v_gene: TRBV27
j_gene: TRBJ2-1
CDR3aa: CASSPGTGFYNEQFF
CDR3nt: TGTGCCAGCAGTCCCGGGACAGGCTTCTACAATGAGCAGTTCTTC

abundance: few
d_gene: TRBD2
v_gene: TRBV13
j_gene: TRBJ2-4
CDR3aa: CASSASPGLAGVLAKNIQYF
CDR3nt: TGTGCCAGCAGCGCATCACCGGGACTAGCGGGGGTACTAGCCAAAAACATTCAGTACTTC

abundance: NA
d_gene: NA
v_gene: TRBV25-1
j_gene: TRBJ2-5
CDR3aa: CASSESQGYETQYF
CDR3nt: TGTGCCAGCAGTGAAAGTCAGGGGTACGAGACCCAGTACTTC

abundance: few
d_gene: NA
v_gene: TRBV7-9
j_gene: TRBJ1-4
CDR3aa: CASTKSTATNEKLFF
CDR3nt: TGTGCCAGCACCAAATCGACGGCAACTAATGAAAAACTGTTTTTT

abundance: few
d_gene: TRBD2
v_gene: TRBV24-1
j_gene: TRBJ2-5
CDR3aa: CATSDPGTSSQETQYF
CDR3nt: TGTGCCACCAGTGACCCCGGGACTAGTAGCCAAGAGACCCAGTACTTC

abundance: NA
d_gene: TRBD2
v_gene: TRBV4-2
j_gene: TRBJ2-1
CDR3aa: CASSQVSSGGTNEQFF
CDR3nt: TGTGCCAGCAGCCAAGTCTCCAGCGGGGGGACCAATGAGCAGTTCTTC

abundance: NA
d_gene: TRBD2
v_gene: TRBV20-1
j_gene: TRBJ2-7
CDR3aa: CSAMVSGRGVGHEQYF
CDR3nt: TGCAGTGCTATGGTTAGCGGGAGAGGGGTAGGGCACGAGCAGTACTTC

abundance: NA
d_gene: NA
v_gene: TRBV3-1
j_gene: TRBJ2-7
CDR3aa: CASSPEGHEQYF
CDR3nt: TGTGCCAGCAGCCCCGAGGGCCACGAGCAGTACTTC

abundance: NA
d_gene: NA
v_gene: TRBV4-1
j_gene: TRBJ2-7
CDR3aa: CASSPRAAGAYEQYF
CDR3nt: TGCGCCAGCAGCCCCCGGGCAGCTGGGGCCTACGAGCAGTACTTC

abundance: NA
d_gene: TRBD2
v_gene: TRBV7-9
j_gene: TRBJ2-3
CDR3aa: CASSLGLAGGYTDTQYF
CDR3nt: TGTGCCAGCAGCTTGGGGTTAGCGGGAGGTTACACAGATACGCAGTATTTT

abundance: NA
d_gene: TRBD1
v_gene: TRBV2
j_gene: TRBJ1-5
CDR3aa: CASRGTGGRQPQHF
CDR3nt: TGTGCCAGCAGGGGGACAGGGGGCCGTCAGCCCCAGCATTTT

abundance: few
d_gene: TRBD1
v_gene: TRBV4-1
j_gene: TRBJ2-1
CDR3aa: CASRRTGNNNEQFF
CDR3nt: TGCGCCAGCAGGAGGACAGGGAATAATAATGAGCAGTTCTTC

abundance: NA
d_gene: NA
v_gene: TRBV10-2
j_gene: TRBJ2-3
CDR3aa: CASEVRGLTNTQYF
CDR3nt: TGCGCCAGCGAAGTGCGGGGACTCACAAATACGCAGTATTTT

abundance: NA
d_gene: NA
v_gene: TRBV20-1
j_gene: TRBJ1-1
CDR3aa: CSARDFEGSTEAFF
CDR3nt: TGCAGTGCTAGAGATTTCGAGGGTAGTACTGAAGCTTTCTTT

abundance: few
d_gene: NA
v_gene: TRBV10-3
j_gene: TRBJ2-1
CDR3aa: CATRGVKDNEQFF
CDR3nt: TGTGCCACCAGGGGCGTTAAGGACAATGAGCAGTTCTTC

abundance: NA
d_gene: TRBD2
v_gene: TRBV20-1
j_gene: TRBJ2-6
CDR3aa: CSASTSGGSGANVLTF
CDR3nt: TGCAGTGCTTCGACTAGCGGGGGCTCTGGGGCCAACGTCCTGACGTTC

abundance: NA
d_gene: TRBD2
v_gene: TRBV20-1
j_gene: TRBJ2-1
CDR3aa: CSAEGRGVGEQFF
CDR3nt: TGCAGTGCCGAAGGGAGGGGAGTCGGCGAGCAGTTCTTC

abundance: NA
d_gene: NA
v_gene: TRBV5-6
j_gene: TRBJ1-2
CDR3aa: CASSFGGFSRYTF
CDR3nt: TGTGCCAGCAGCTTCGGAGGTTTTAGTCGCTACACCTTC

abundance: few
d_gene: TRBD1
v_gene: TRBV29-1
j_gene: TRBJ1-2
CDR3aa: CSVSGQGLYGYTF
CDR3nt: TGCAGCGTTTCCGGACAGGGTCTGTATGGCTACACCTTC

abundance: few
d_gene: NA
v_gene: TRBV28
j_gene: TRBJ2-7
CDR3aa: CASSLSPRDEQYF
CDR3nt: TGTGCCAGCAGTTTATCTCCGAGGGACGAGCAGTACTTC

abundance: NA
d_gene: NA
v_gene: TRBV20-1
j_gene: TRBJ2-7
CDR3aa: CSAGQGGLDEQYF
CDR3nt: TGCAGTGCAGGGCAGGGAGGCCTTGACGAGCAGTACTTC

abundance: once
d_gene: TRBD1
v_gene: TRBV7-2
j_gene: TRBJ2-7
CDR3aa: CASSLGDRGPSYEQYF
CDR3nt: TGTGCCAGCAGCTTAGGGGACAGGGGTCCTTCCTACGAGCAGTACTTC

abundance: few
d_gene: TRBD2
v_gene: TRBV7-8
j_gene: TRBJ2-5
CDR3aa: CASSPFGASGRKETQYF
CDR3nt: TGTGCCAGCAGCCCATTCGGAGCTAGCGGGAGGAAGGAGACCCAGTACTTC

abundance: NA
d_gene: TRBD1
v_gene: TRBV6-5
j_gene: TRBJ2-1
CDR3aa: CASSYSGQGHNEQFF
CDR3nt: TGTGCCAGCAGTTACTCGGGACAGGGGCACAATGAGCAGTTCTTC

abundance: NA
d_gene: NA
v_gene: TRBV21-1
j_gene: TRBJ1-5
CDR3aa: CASSKGGYSNQPQHF
CDR3nt: TGTGCCAGCAGCAAAGGGGGTTATAGCAATCAGCCCCAGCATTTT

abundance: few
d_gene: NA
v_gene: TRBV20-1
j_gene: TRBJ1-2
CDR3aa: CSADKANYGYTF
CDR3nt: TGCAGTGCCGATAAAGCTAACTATGGCTACACCTTC

abundance: NA
d_gene: TRBD1
v_gene: TRBV5-6
j_gene: TRBJ2-2
CDR3aa: CASSSRTGANTGELFF
CDR3nt: TGTGCCAGCAGCTCGAGGACAGGGGCAAACACCGGGGAGCTGTTTTTT

abundance: NA
d_gene: NA
v_gene: TRBV6-4
j_gene: TRBJ2-1
CDR3aa: CASSDSTEGGYNEQFF
CDR3nt: TGTGCCAGCAGTGACTCGACGGAGGGGGGCTACAATGAGCAGTTCTTC

abundance: NA
d_gene: TRBD2
v_gene: TRBV24-1
j_gene: TRBJ2-3
CDR3aa: CATSDRTSQNTDTQYF
CDR3nt: TGTGCCACCAGTGATCGGACTAGCCAGAACACAGATACGCAGTATTTT

abundance: few
d_gene: NA
v_gene: TRBV20-1
j_gene: TRBJ2-2
CDR3aa: CSAKTDTGELFF
CDR3nt: TGCAGTGCAAAGACAGACACCGGGGAGCTGTTTTTT

abundance: NA
d_gene: NA
v_gene: TRBV24-1
j_gene: TRBJ1-5
CDR3aa: CLDEGQPQHF
CDR3nt: TGCTTGGATGAGGGTCAGCCCCAGCATTTT

abundance: NA
d_gene: NA
v_gene: TRBV5-1
j_gene: TRBJ2-5
CDR3aa: CASSLDSGYSEQYF
CDR3nt: TGCGCCAGCAGCTTGGATTCAGGGTACAGTGAGCAGTACTTC

abundance: few
d_gene: NA
v_gene: TRBV6-4
j_gene: TRBJ2-3
CDR3aa: CASSEQGRRDTQYF
CDR3nt: TGTGCCAGCAGCGAGCAGGGAAGGAGGGATACGCAGTATTTT

abundance: NA
d_gene: TRBD2
v_gene: TRBV12-3/TRBV12-4
j_gene: TRBJ2-1
CDR3aa: CASSSRDSGGNEQFF
CDR3nt: TGTGCCAGCAGTTCCCGGGACTCGGGAGGCAATGAGCAGTTCTTC

abundance: NA
d_gene: TRBD2
v_gene: TRBV20-1
j_gene: TRBJ2-3
CDR3aa: CSARDPRAGREDTQYF
CDR3nt: TGCAGTGCTAGAGATCCCAGGGCGGGGAGGGAAGATACGCAGTATTTT

abundance: NA
d_gene: TRBD2
v_gene: TRBV7-9
j_gene: TRBJ2-1
CDR3aa: CASRLAAGYNEQFF
CDR3nt: TGTGCCAGCCGACTAGCGGCTGGCTACAATGAGCAGTTCTTC

abundance: NA
d_gene: NA
v_gene: TRBV28
j_gene: TRBJ1-6
CDR3aa: CATTYTVNNSPLHF
CDR3nt: TGTGCCACCACGTATACGGTCAATAATTCACCCCTCCACTTT

abundance: NA
d_gene: TRBD1
v_gene: TRBV13
j_gene: TRBJ2-1
CDR3aa: CASSRNPGTGLNEQFF
CDR3nt: TGTGCCAGCAGCAGGAACCCCGGGACAGGGTTAAATGAGCAGTTCTTC

abundance: few
d_gene: NA
v_gene: TRBV3-1
j_gene: TRBJ2-7
CDR3aa: CASSPGGSNHEQYF
CDR3nt: TGTGCCAGCAGCCCCGGCGGGTCCAATCACGAGCAGTACTTC

abundance: NA
d_gene: NA
v_gene: TRBV7-9
j_gene: TRBJ2-1
CDR3aa: CASSRYHDRKEQFF
CDR3nt: TGTGCCAGCAGCCGCTACCACGACAGGAAGGAGCAGTTCTTC

abundance: few
d_gene: NA
v_gene: TRBV6-5
j_gene: TRBJ1-5
CDR3aa: CASSYRRNSNQPQHF
CDR3nt: TGTGCCAGCAGTTACCGGCGAAATAGCAATCAGCCCCAGCATTTT

abundance: few
d_gene: NA
v_gene: TRBV7-2
j_gene: TRBJ2-3
CDR3aa: CASAGQGDTQYF
CDR3nt: TGTGCCAGCGCCGGGCAGGGTGATACGCAGTATTTT